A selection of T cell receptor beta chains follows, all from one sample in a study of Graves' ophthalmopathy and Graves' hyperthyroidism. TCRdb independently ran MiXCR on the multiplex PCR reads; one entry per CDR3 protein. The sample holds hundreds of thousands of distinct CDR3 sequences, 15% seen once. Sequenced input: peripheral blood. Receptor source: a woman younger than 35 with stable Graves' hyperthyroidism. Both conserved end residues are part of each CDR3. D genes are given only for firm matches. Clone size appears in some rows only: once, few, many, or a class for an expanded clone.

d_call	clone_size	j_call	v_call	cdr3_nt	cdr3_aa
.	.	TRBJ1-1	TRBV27	TGTGCCAGCCAACAGGGAGCGATAACCCGGGCTTTCTTT	CASQQGAITRAFF
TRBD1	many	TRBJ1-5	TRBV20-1	TGCAGCTCAGGGGGGGGGAATCAGCCCCAGCATTTT	CSSGGGNQPQHF
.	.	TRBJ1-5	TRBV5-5	TGTGCCAGCAGCTCCGGACCCGCTTGGAATCAGCCCCAGCATTTT	CASSSGPAWNQPQHF
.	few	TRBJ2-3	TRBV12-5	TGTGCTAGTGGTTTTCCCCCGGACAGCAGCACAGATACGCAGTATTTT	CASGFPPDSSTDTQYF
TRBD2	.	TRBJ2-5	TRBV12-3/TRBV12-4	TGTGCCAGCAGTACGGGACTAGCGGGGGAGACCCAGTACTTC	CASSTGLAGETQYF
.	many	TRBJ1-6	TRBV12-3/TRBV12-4	TGTGCCAGCAGTTTAGCCGGTAATTCACCCCTCCACTTT	CASSLAGNSPLHF
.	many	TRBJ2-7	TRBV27	TGTGCCAGCAGTCCGCCCCGAGGACGTAAGTACTTC	CASSPPRGRKYF
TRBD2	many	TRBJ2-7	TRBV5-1	TGCGCCAGCAGCTTGGGGGGGGGACTCCCGGGGAACGAGCAGTACTTC	CASSLGGGLPGNEQYF
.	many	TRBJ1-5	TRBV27	TGTGCCAGCGCAAACCAGGGGAACAATCAGCCCCAGCATTTT	CASANQGNNQPQHF
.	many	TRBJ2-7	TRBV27	TGTGCCAGCGGACCACGAAGCTCCTACGAGCAGTACTTC	CASGPRSSYEQYF
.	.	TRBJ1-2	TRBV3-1	TGTGCCAGCAGCCGAGGGATTAACTATGGCTACACCTTC	CASSRGINYGYTF
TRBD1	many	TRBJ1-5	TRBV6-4	TGTGCCAGCAACCGGGACAGTGGATATAGCAATCAGCCCCAGCATTTT	CASNRDSGYSNQPQHF
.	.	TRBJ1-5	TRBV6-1	TGTGCCAGCAGCAAGGGACGGGACCTTTTGGAGTGGGCCCAGCATTTT	CASSKGRDLLEWAQHF